Below are 18 T cell receptor beta chains sequenced from a single sample in a study of Ad26.COV2.S vaccination and SARS-CoV-2 variants. The treatment was: 19 received Ad26.COV2.S at low or high dose, single or two shots; about 5 received placebo; per-sample allocation not given. Vaccine and placebo recipients were sampled on day 63 after the first injection. Clones were sequenced by immunoSEQ multiplex PCR, and TCRdb holds only the in-frame ones, with some missing. The repertoire holds some 340,000 clones, with around 81% as singletons. The starting material was peripheral blood, obtained in a trial of Ad26.COV2.S vaccine versus placebo. These receptors were obtained from a person between 18 and 60 years old who received the Ad26.COV2.S COVID-19 vaccine or a placebo.

The V and J genes are TRBV29-1 and TRBJ1-3; D uncertain. The germline CDR1 and CDR2 sequences are SQVTM and ANQGSEA. This CDR3 spans 13 amino acids. With 3 bases removed from V and 2 bases from J, the gap between germline ends came to 8 bases. CDR3 sequence (DNA): TGCAGCGTTGACAGCTTCCCTGGAAACACCATATATTTT. This translates into CSVDSFPGNTIYF.

The V gene is TRBV19, the J gene TRBJ2-5, with 9 positions matching TRBD1. The germline V gene encodes CDR1 LNHDA and CDR2 SQIVND (reference sequence). V lost 0 bases to trimming and J lost 2 bases; unmatched junction nucleotides: 7. CDR3 length: 17 amino acids. This CDR3 is CASSIDWDRETQETQYF. The CDR3 DNA reads as TGTGCCAGTAGTATAGATTGGGACAGGGAGACTCAAGAGACCCAGTACTTC. The full variable domain, rest sourced from reference TRBV19 and TRBJ2-5, is DGGITQSPKYLFRKEGQNVTLSCEQNLNHDAMYWYRQDPGQGLRLIYYSQIVNDFQKGDIAEGYSVSREKKESFPLTVTSAQKNPTAFYLCASSIDWDRETQETQYFGPGTRLLVL.

The chain joins TRBV20-1 to TRBJ2-1; either TRBD1 or TRBD2 may supply D (5 bases each). This CDR3 has 13 amino acids. Between the trimmed V and J ends, which lost 3 bases and 2 bases, there was a span of 8 bases. Per germline, CDR1 DFQATT and CDR2 SNEGSKA (reference sequence). In DNA, the CDR3 is TGCAGTGCTAGTTTGGGGGCCTACAATGAGCAGTTCTTC. It encodes CSASLGAYNEQFF.

Worth noting for this clone: This same CDR3 is encoded by further DNA sequences in the sample. V gene TRBV3-1 (or the pseudogene TRBV3-2) combines with J gene TRBJ2-3, with 12 nucleotides matching TRBD2. The length of the CDR3 is 16 residues. Germline CDR1 is LGHDT and CDR2 is YNNKEL (reference sequence). With 1 base clipped from V and 3 bases from J, the junction kept 2 bases outside the gene matches. The CDR3 DNA is TGTGCCAGCAGCCAAGCACTAGCGGGGGGTACAGATACGCAGTATTTT. This codes for CASSQALAGGTDTQYF.

The chain is built from TRBV5-8 and TRBJ2-2, with TRBD2 matching over 8 bases. The germline V gene encodes CDR1 SGHTS and CDR2 YDEGEE. The junction had 7 bases not matched to a gene; V was cut back by 1 base and J by 5 bases. The length of the CDR3 is 16 residues. Here the CDR3 reads CASSLIHPGGTGELFF. CDR3 sequence (DNA): TGTGCCAGCAGCTTGATACACCCGGGAGGGACCGGGGAGCTGTTTTTT.

About this clone itself: This specimen includes other DNA sequences encoding the same CDR3. The chain combines TRBV28 with TRBJ2-7, with D possibly being TRBD1 (6 bases). The germline V gene has CDR1 MDHEN and CDR2 SYDVKM. The CDR3 totals 13 residues. V dropped 4 bases and J dropped 0 bases, with 7 bases sitting between them. CDR3 DNA sequence: TGTGCCAGCAGTTCAGGGGCCTCCTACGAGCAGTACTTC. Translating it yields CASSSGASYEQYF.

This chain uses TRBV18 with TRBJ2-5; D might be TRBD1 (5 bases). Germline V lookup: CDR1 KGHSH, CDR2 LQKENI. There are 17 residues in the CDR3. Deletions cut 3 bases from V and 4 bases from J, with 21 bases between. The CDR3 coding sequence is TGTGCCAGCTCACCGGTATACCCCCTTGGGGCATTAGAGACCCAGTACTTC. It translates to CASSPVYPLGALETQYF.

CDR3 nucleotide sequence: TGTGCCAGCAGCCTAAAAAACACCGGGGAGCTGTTTTTT. It is translated as CASSLKNTGELFF. This chain uses TRBV7-8 with TRBJ2-2; no firm D call. Trimming removed 5 bases from V and 2 bases from J, with 6 bases in between. This CDR3 has 13 residues. Germline V gene sequence: CDR1 SGHVS, CDR2 FQNEAQ.

V is TRBV19 and J is TRBJ1-2; 7 nucleotides align to TRBD1. Germline trimming cut 4 bases from V and 2 bases from J; bases unmatched to any gene: 1. The germline V gene has CDR1 LNHDA and CDR2 SQIVND (reference sequence). This CDR3 spans 13 amino acids. The CDR3 DNA sequence: TGTGCCAGTAGTAGGGACAGCAACTATGGCTACACCTTC. Protein sequence: CASSRDSNYGYTF.

Comment on this clone: Other DNA sequences in the same sample also yield this CDR3. The chain has TRBV27 and TRBJ1-5; 8 bases match TRBD1. The CDR3 has 14 residues. Per the germline V gene, CDR1 is MNHEY and CDR2 is SMNVEV (reference sequence). V lost 5 bases, J lost 4 bases, and 4 bases stayed unmatched. In DNA, the CDR3 is TGTGCCAGCAGTCCCAGGACAGGGAATCAGCCCCAGCATTTT. Residues: CASSPRTGNQPQHF.

This CDR3 reads CASSLQGFGNTIYF. The CDR3, as DNA: TGTGCCAGCAGCCTTCAGGGGTTCGGAAACACCATATATTTT. The V gene is TRBV3-1 (or the pseudogene TRBV3-2), the J gene TRBJ1-3; a possible D gene is TRBD1 (6 bases). The germline V and J ends were trimmed by 4 bases and 4 bases, with 11 bases remaining between them. The CDR3 length is 14 residues. Germline loops: CDR1 LGHDT, CDR2 YNNKEL (reference sequence).

This clone was counted a single time. J is TRBJ2-5 and V is TRBV15; no clear D. The germline V and J ends were trimmed by 0 bases and 2 bases, with 10 bases remaining between them. Germline lookup yields CDR1 LNHNV and CDR2 YYDKDF (reference sequence). This CDR3 region has 15 residues. The DNA of the CDR3 is TGTGCCACCAGCAGAGATTATGGGTTACAAGAGACCCAGTACTTC. It yields the protein CATSRDYGLQETQYF.

V and J are TRBV6-5 and TRBJ2-2; D is uncertain. Trimming removed 4 bases at V and 5 bases at J, with 14 bases between. Germline-derived CDR1 and CDR2 are MNHEY and SVGAGI. The CDR3 totals 15 residues. The CDR3 region is CASSSLLFGTGELFF. The CDR3 DNA sequence: TGTGCCAGCAGTTCATTATTGTTTGGTACCGGGGAGCTGTTTTTT.

The genes are TRBV9 and TRBJ1-4, with TRBD1 identical over 9 bases. This CDR3 spans 15 amino acids. Germline trimming cut 7 bases from V and 7 bases from J; bases unmatched to any gene: 11. Germline loops: CDR1 SGDLS, CDR2 YYNGEE. The CDR3 spells CASGRLGQGSEKLFF. CDR3 nucleotide sequence: TGTGCCAGCGGGCGTCTGGGACAGGGAAGTGAAAAACTGTTTTTT.

The V and J genes are TRBV7-9 and TRBJ1-2; a possible D gene is TRBD1 (6 bases). Trimming stripped 5 bases from V and 0 bases from J, with 10 bases between. This CDR3 region has 14 residues. Germline lookup yields CDR1 SEHNR and CDR2 FQNEAQ (reference sequence). The CDR3: CASSRDTSNYGYTF. In DNA, the CDR3 is TGTGCCAGCAGCCGGGACACCTCTAACTATGGCTACACCTTC.

This chain connects TRBV28 to TRBJ1-3; the match to TRBD1 covers 7 bases. The J segment lost 5 bases and the V segment lost 8 bases, leaving 6 bases of the junction unmatched. This CDR3 comprises 13 residues. In germline, CDR1 is MDHEN, CDR2 SYDVKM. CDR3: CASGVTGRNTIYF. CDR3 nucleotide sequence: TGTGCCAGCGGAGTGACAGGGAGAAACACCATATATTTT.

V is TRBV27 and J is TRBJ1-6; D is uncertain. Trimming shortened V by 3 bases and J by 7 bases, and 7 bases separated the two germline ends. Germline V gene data show CDR1 as MNHEY and CDR2 as SMNVEV (reference sequence). CDR3 size: 13 residues. CDR3 nucleotide sequence: TGTGCCAGCAGTTTCGGAGAGAATTCACCCCTCCACTTT. It yields the protein CASSFGENSPLHF.

This rearrangement joins TRBV28 to TRBJ1-3, with D unclear. Germline V gene lookup returns CDR1 MDHEN and CDR2 SYDVKM. The CDR3 runs to 17 residues. Trimming removed 8 bases at V and 1 base at J, with 21 bases between. CDR3 in amino acids: CASLPAVGGVSGNTIYF. The CDR3 DNA sequence: TGTGCCAGCTTACCGGCAGTCGGAGGAGTGTCTGGAAACACCATATATTTT. Drawing the rest from reference TRBV28 and TRBJ1-3, the complete variable domain is DVKVTQSSRYLVKRTGEKVFLECVQDMDHENMFWYRQDPGLGLRLIYFSYDVKMKEKGDIPEGYSVSREKKERFSLILESASTNQTSMYLCASLPAVGGVSGNTIYFGEGSWLTVV.